Following are 5 T cell receptor beta chains from one sample sequenced in a study of blood T cell repertoires in COVID-19. This table comes from immunoSEQ multiplex PCR, and its TCRdb copy is limited to in-frame clones, with some not included. This table holds approximately 210,000 clones, 88% found once. The sample taken for sequencing was peripheral blood. These receptor sequences come from a woman aged 40 to 55 who had recovered from COVID-19.

The chain uses TRBV27 and TRBJ1-2; TRBD1 agrees at 8 bases. V shed 6 bases and J 6 bases; nucleotides not matched to a gene: 9. The CDR3 extends over 14 amino acids. Germline V gene lookup returns CDR1 MNHEY and CDR2 SMNVEV (reference sequence). CDR3 region: CASSPDRGPDGYTF. CDR3 nucleotides: TGTGCCAGCAGCCCCGACAGGGGCCCAGATGGCTACACCTTC.

J is TRBJ2-7 and V is TRBV3-1 (or the pseudogene TRBV3-2); 8 bases are shared with TRBD2. The CDR3 runs 16 residues. Trimming at V came to 3 bases and at J to 5 bases, leaving 12 bases not matched to a gene. In germline, CDR1 is LGHDT, CDR2 YNNKEL (reference sequence). CDR3 nucleotides: TGTGCCAGCAGCCAGAGGGGACTAGTTTTACGCGACGAGCAGTACTTC. It yields the protein CASSQRGLVLRDEQYF.

This clone was detected once. This sequence joins TRBV25-1 and TRBJ2-7, with TRBD1 matching 9 bases. Per germline, CDR1 MGHDK and CDR2 SYGVNS. This CDR3 region has 13 residues. J gave up 3 bases and V 7 bases, and 4 bases lay outside the gene matches. The CDR3 spells CASNRGPVYEQYF. The CDR3 region has the DNA TGTGCCAGCAACAGGGGGCCCGTCTACGAGCAGTACTTC.

The V and J genes are TRBV4-3 and TRBJ2-1; 10 bases line up with TRBD2. The ends lost 1 base at V and 4 bases at J; junction bases unmatched: 4. CDR1 and CDR2 from the germline V gene are LGHNA and YSLEER. This CDR3 has 16 residues. The CDR3, as DNA: TGCGCCAGCAGCCAAGCCGGACTAGCGGAATACAATGAGCAGTTCTTC. Translated, it gives CASSQAGLAEYNEQFF.

The rearrangement links TRBV27 to TRBJ1-4; possible D gene TRBD1, 5 bases. The germline V gene has CDR1 MNHEY and CDR2 SMNVEV (reference sequence). This CDR3 spans 15 amino acids. The ends were cut back, 6 bases at V and 3 bases at J, with 14 bases in the middle. CDR3 amino acids: CASSQQVLPNEKLFF. Written as DNA, the CDR3 is TGTGCCAGCAGCCAACAGGTTCTGCCTAATGAAAAACTGTTTTTT.